This passage covers 3 T cell receptor beta chains from one sample sequenced in a study of T cell responses to AZD1222 COVID-19 vaccine. Produced via immunoSEQ multiplex PCR; TCRdb's table is partial and in-frame only. This table has about 140,000 clones, 90% appearing once. Sequences were derived from peripheral blood, sampled on day 0 of AZD1222 vaccination. These receptors all come from an adult in good health.

The V gene is TRBV18, the J gene TRBJ1-1; D is undetermined. The germline V gene encodes CDR1 KGHSH and CDR2 LQKENI. Deletions cut 4 bases from V and 0 bases from J, with 12 bases between. This CDR3 has 15 residues. CDR3 loop: CASSLSMGVNTEAFF. As DNA, the CDR3 is TGTGCCAGCTCACTCTCGATGGGAGTGAACACTGAAGCTTTCTTT.

This chain connects TRBV5-6 to TRBJ2-3; D gene ambiguous. The V gene lost 0 bases and the J gene lost 0 bases, with 11 bases spanning the gap. Germline V lookup: CDR1 SGHDT, CDR2 YYEEEE. The CDR3 is made up of 16 amino acids. The CDR3 reads CASSLVQHTSTDTQYF. The CDR3 region has the DNA TGTGCCAGCAGCTTGGTCCAACACACTAGCACAGATACGCAGTATTTT.

The V and J genes are TRBV7-2 and TRBJ2-1, with a tentative D call TRBD2 (5 bases). With 3 bases removed from V and 11 bases from J, the gap between germline ends came to 11 bases. In germline, CDR1 is SGHTA, CDR2 FQGNSA. The CDR3 covers 12 residues. CDR3 amino acids: CASSFPRRKQFF. The CDR3 coding sequence is TGTGCCAGCAGCTTCCCACGGAGGAAGCAGTTCTTC.